Presented here are 3 T cell receptor beta chains from one specimen sequenced in a study of T cell clones after liver transplantation. Data came from immunoSEQ multiplex PCR; TCRdb stores just in-frame clones and leaves some out. The profile covers over 70,000 clones, with 80% appearing a single time and 0.65% to 0.85% taken by the ten largest. This specimen was CD4+ T cells from blood, taken 12 months after liver transplant. The receptors were sampled from a human patient who received a liver transplant. The graft donor may be the source of some T cells.

The gene calls are TRBV6-5 and TRBJ2-4; 8 positions match TRBD2. CDR1 and CDR2 (germline): MNHEY, SVGAGI. V shed 8 bases, J shed 1 base, and the junction held 4 bases outside the gene matches. This CDR3 is built from 14 residues. The CDR3, as DNA: TGTGCCAGCCACCGGGGGGGGGCCAAAAACATTCAGTACTTC. Its translation: CASHRGGAKNIQYF.

The CDR3 sequence: CASSKHTDEQFF. The CDR3 DNA is TGTGCCAGTAGTAAACACACCGATGAGCAGTTCTTC. The chain joins TRBV19 to TRBJ2-1; D gene ambiguous. The CDR3 totals 12 residues. Germline CDR1 is LNHDA and CDR2 is SQIVND (reference sequence). Trimming pared 4 bases from V and 8 bases from J, leaving 9 bases between.

By its share, this clone is medium-sized (0.01 to 0.1%). The chain carries TRBV28 and TRBJ1-2; tentatively, D is TRBD1 (6 bases). The germline gives CDR1 MDHEN, CDR2 SYDVKM. V dropped 5 bases and J dropped 0 bases, with 13 bases sitting between them. The CDR3 totals 15 residues. CDR3 region: CASSVQGRANYGYTF. In DNA form, the CDR3 reads TGTGCCAGCAGTGTCCAGGGGAGAGCTAACTATGGCTACACCTTC.